This T cell receptor (beta chain) was profiled in a study of T-cell memory formation after mild COVID-19. Study-level points and caveats: CD4+ clones that contracted lay mainly in CM and EM; CD8+ ones lay in EMRA.

Via MiXCR, TCRdb re-called the 5' RACE reads, giving one row per CDR3 protein. Of 250,000 to 350,000 distinct CDR3 sequences listed, 15% to 20% are singletons. This clonotype has a handful of counts. The antigen is undetermined. Germline assignment: CDR1 SGHRS and CDR2 YFSETQ. V dropped 4 bases and J dropped 4; count of bases not matched to a gene: 5. This CDR3 spans 14 amino acids. Sequenced: PBMCs or a T cell subset sorted from them (not recorded which). The V gene is TRBV5-1, the J gene TRBJ1-1, with 9 nucleotides matching TRBD1. This TCR was sampled from a man between 18 and 35 years old who had mild COVID-19 (a few samples of this study predate the infection). Cell type and time point are not known. The CDR3, as DNA: TGCGCCAGCAGCAGGGGACAGGGTGGCACTGAAGCTTTCTTT. Protein sequence: CASSRGQGGTEAFF.